Each of the 12 T cell receptor beta chains below was sequenced from the same sample in a study of OX40 agonist ivuxolimab in advanced cancers. Generated by immunoSEQ multiplex PCR, the TCRdb table keeps only in-frame clones and is missing some. Counted here are approximately 30,000 clones, 75% to 90% occurring once; the ten biggest clones make up approximately 33%. The material sequenced was CD4+ or CD8+ T cells sorted from blood, taken in a trial of the OX40 agonist ivuxolimab. The receptors were gathered from an adult with an advanced solid tumor such as melanoma, head and neck, liver or kidney cancer.

CDR3 residues: CASSLRARRGETQYF. The CDR3, as DNA: TGTGCCAGCAGCTTAAGGGCCAGGCGAGGGGAGACCCAGTACTTC. The V gene is TRBV13, the J gene TRBJ2-5, with D tentatively TRBD2 (5 bases). CDR3 length: 15 amino acids. The V gene's germline CDR1 is PRHDT and CDR2 FYEKMQ (reference sequence). V was trimmed by 2 bases and J by 5 bases, leaving 15 bases between them.

The chain joins TRBV5-6 to TRBJ2-5; 10 positions match TRBD1. Germline values: CDR1 SGHDT, CDR2 YYEEEE. With V trimmed by 4 bases and J by 5 bases, 8 bases remained unmatched. This CDR3 is built from 15 residues. CDR3 coding DNA: TGTGCCAGCAGCGAATGGACAGGGGGGTACGAGACCCAGTACTTC. This encodes CASSEWTGGYETQYF.

The chain has TRBV9 and TRBJ1-4, with 11 bases identical to TRBD1. Germline V gives CDR1 SGDLS, CDR2 YYNGEE. J was trimmed by 7 bases and V by 3 bases; bases with no gene match: 5. This CDR3 contains 15 residues. CDR3 DNA: TGTGCCAGCAGCGACGGACAGGGGGCGGGTGAAAAACTGTTTTTT. Translation: CASSDGQGAGEKLFF.

The chain joins TRBV27 to TRBJ2-7; 12 nucleotides align to TRBD2. CDR1 and CDR2 (germline): MNHEY, SMNVEV (reference sequence). With 8 bases clipped from V and 5 bases from J, the junction kept 7 bases outside the gene matches. CDR3 length: 14 residues. The CDR3: CASGLAGGTDEQYF. In DNA, the CDR3 is TGTGCCAGCGGGCTAGCGGGAGGGACCGACGAGCAGTACTTC.

The chain recombines TRBV5-1 with TRBJ2-7; D remains unclear. Germline assignment: CDR1 SGHRS and CDR2 YFSETQ. The germline V and J ends were trimmed by 2 bases and 3 bases, with 12 bases remaining between them. CDR3 length: 14 amino acids. The DNA for the CDR3 is TGCGCCAGCAGCTTAATGGCAGAGCGCTACGAGCAGTACTTC. Protein sequence: CASSLMAERYEQYF.

The genes are TRBV11-1 and TRBJ2-7; 7 bases align to TRBD2. The CDR3 sequence is 16 residues long. Looked up from germline, CDR1 is SGHAT and CDR2 is FQDESV (reference sequence). V lost 2 bases and J lost 2; bases outside the gene matches: 9. In DNA, the CDR3 is TGTGCCAGCAGCTTACAACTCGGGACTATTCCCTACGAGCAGTACTTC. Amino acids: CASSLQLGTIPYEQYF.

This clone is classed as medium-sized (0.01 to 0.1%). This chain joins TRBV6-1 and TRBJ1-1; D unresolved. V lost 10 bases and J lost 1, with 13 bases in between. Germline CDR1 is MNHNS and CDR2 is SASEGT. CDR3 length: 13 amino acids. The chain's CDR3 is CATLESENTEAFF. The CDR3 nucleotides read TGTGCCACCCTTGAGAGCGAGAACACTGAAGCTTTCTTT.

V is TRBV5-1 and J is TRBJ1-1, with a weak D call TRBD1 (6 bases). Germline lookup yields CDR1 SGHRS and CDR2 YFSETQ. The CDR3 totals 17 residues. The ends were cut back, 4 bases at V and 1 base at J, with 20 bases in the middle. CDR3 sequence reads: CASSRGQGQGRNTEAFF. The CDR3 coding sequence is TGCGCCAGCAGCCGGGGGCAAGGTCAGGGGAGGAACACTGAAGCTTTCTTT.

The chain combines TRBV5-6 with TRBJ2-3; a possible D gene is TRBD1 (5 bases). Per germline, CDR1 SGHDT and CDR2 YYEEEE. The V end was cut by 2 bases, the J end by 5 bases, with 15 bases between. The CDR3 covers 15 residues. The CDR3 DNA reads TGTGCCAGCAGCTTTGGGCAGGGCGAGAGAGATACGCAGTATTTT. Encoded protein: CASSFGQGERDTQYF.

V gene TRBV5-4 combines with J gene TRBJ1-1; D is unclear. Germline V CDR1 and CDR2: SGHNT, YYREEE (reference sequence). Trimming pared 0 bases from V and 2 bases from J, leaving 11 bases between. The CDR3 has 15 residues. CDR3 coding DNA: TGTGCCAGCAGCTTGGGAAGGATCGTAAACACTGAAGCTTTCTTT. Its translation is CASSLGRIVNTEAFF.

The chain recombines TRBV27 with TRBJ1-5; maybe TRBD1 (5 bases). Trimming stripped 0 bases from V and 6 bases from J, with 9 bases between. The germline V gene has CDR1 MNHEY and CDR2 SMNVEV (reference sequence). The CDR3 loop spans 14 amino acids. The DNA for the CDR3 is TGTGCCAGCAGTTTATCTATCAGGGCTCAGCCCCAGCATTTT. This codes for CASSLSIRAQPQHF.

This clone was found a few times. The chain joins TRBV28 to TRBJ1-2; 7 bases map to TRBD1. Germline CDR1 reads MDHEN; CDR2 reads SYDVKM. V lost 5 bases and J lost 8; bases outside the gene matches: 11. The CDR3 is made up of 14 amino acids. The CDR3 region is CASSPLGTDRGYTF. In DNA, the CDR3 is TGTGCCAGCAGTCCCCTAGGGACAGATCGGGGCTACACCTTC.